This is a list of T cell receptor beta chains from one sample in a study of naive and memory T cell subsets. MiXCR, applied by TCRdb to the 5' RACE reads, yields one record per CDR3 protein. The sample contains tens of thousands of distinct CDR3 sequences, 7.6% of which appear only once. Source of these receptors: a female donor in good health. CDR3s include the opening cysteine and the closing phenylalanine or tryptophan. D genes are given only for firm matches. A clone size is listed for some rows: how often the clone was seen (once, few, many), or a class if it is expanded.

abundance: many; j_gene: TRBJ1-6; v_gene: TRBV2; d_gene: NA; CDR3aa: CASRREGNSPLHF; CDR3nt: TGTGCCAGCAGACGAGAGGGGAATTCACCCCTCCACTTT
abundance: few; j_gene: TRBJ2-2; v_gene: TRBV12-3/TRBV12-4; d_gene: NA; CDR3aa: CASSLGRINTGELFF; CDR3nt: TGTGCCAGCAGTTTGGGGAGGATTAACACCGGGGAGCTGTTTTTT
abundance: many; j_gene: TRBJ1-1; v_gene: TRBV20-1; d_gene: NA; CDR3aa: CSAAGGAMNTEAFF; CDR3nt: TGCAGTGCTGCCGGGGGGGCAATGAACACTGAAGCTTTCTTT
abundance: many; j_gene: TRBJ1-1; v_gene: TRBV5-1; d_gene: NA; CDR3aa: CASSSGITGSNTEAFF; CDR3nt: TGCGCCAGCAGCTCGGGAATTACAGGGTCGAACACTGAAGCTTTCTTT
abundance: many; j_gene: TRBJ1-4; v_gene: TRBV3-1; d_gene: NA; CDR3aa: CASSLRGEGRTNEKLFF; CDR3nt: TGTGCCAGCAGCCTCCGCGGGGAGGGTCGAACTAATGAAAAACTGTTTTTT
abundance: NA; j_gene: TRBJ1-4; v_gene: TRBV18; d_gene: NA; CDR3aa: CASSPRRNEKLFF; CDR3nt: TGTGCCAGCTCACCCCGTCGAAATGAAAAACTGTTTTTT
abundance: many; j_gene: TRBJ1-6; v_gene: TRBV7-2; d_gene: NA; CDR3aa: CASSFLGSYNSPLHF; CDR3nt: TGTGCCAGCAGCTTTTTGGGGTCCTATAATTCACCCCTCCACTTT
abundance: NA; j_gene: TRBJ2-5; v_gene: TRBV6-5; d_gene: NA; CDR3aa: CASSFGAGETQYF; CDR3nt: TGTGCCAGCAGTTTCGGGGCAGGGGAGACCCAGTACTTC
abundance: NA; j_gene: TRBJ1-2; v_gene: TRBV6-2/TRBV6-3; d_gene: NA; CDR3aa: CASSWGENYGDTF; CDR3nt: TGTGCCAGCAGTTGGGGAGAGAACTATGGCGACACCTTC
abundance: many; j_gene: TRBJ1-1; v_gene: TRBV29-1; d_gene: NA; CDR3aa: CSVEPRGMNTEAFF; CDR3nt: TGCAGCGTTGAACCCAGGGGAATGAACACTGAAGCTTTCTTT
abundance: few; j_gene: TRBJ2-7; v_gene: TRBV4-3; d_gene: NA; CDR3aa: CASSTQGPSYEQYF; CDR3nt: TGCGCCAGCAGTACGCAGGGGCCCTCCTACGAGCAGTACTTC